The next 10 T cell receptor beta chains were all read from a single sample in a study of OX40 agonist ivuxolimab in advanced cancers. The assay was immunoSEQ multiplex PCR, and TCRdb's table has in-frame clones only and misses some. The sample yields 55,000 to 75,000 clones, about 90% seen once. The sequencing here drew on CD4+ or CD8+ T cells sorted from blood, taken in a trial of the OX40 agonist ivuxolimab. These receptors were obtained from an adult with an advanced solid tumor such as melanoma, head and neck, liver or kidney cancer.

The genes are TRBV19 and TRBJ2-2; D not resolved. Germline lookup yields CDR1 LNHDA and CDR2 SQIVND (reference sequence). Between the trimmed V and J ends, which lost 3 bases and 1 base, there was a span of 12 bases. This CDR3 has 16 amino acids. CDR3 region: CASSIPFRRNTGELFF. CDR3 nucleotides: TGTGCCAGTAGTATCCCCTTTCGGAGGAACACCGGGGAGCTGTTTTTT.

The chain links TRBV9 to TRBJ2-1; D may be TRBD2 (6 bases). V lost 2 bases and J 5 bases, leaving 11 bases between the germline ends. The CDR3 totals 14 residues. Germline CDR1 is SGDLS and CDR2 is YYNGEE. The DNA for the CDR3 is TGTGCCAGCAGCGTCGGAGGGGCGAACAATGAGCAGTTCTTC. Amino acid sequence: CASSVGGANNEQFF.

This chain links TRBV29-1 with TRBJ2-7, with D possibly being TRBD1 (6 bases). The V end was cut by 5 bases, the J end by 0 bases, with 11 bases between. CDR3 length: 13 residues. The germline CDR1 and CDR2 sequences are SQVTM and ANQGSEA. CDR3 residues: CSVSQDSSYEQYF. The CDR3 nucleotides read TGCAGCGTTTCCCAGGACAGCTCCTACGAGCAGTACTTC.

The gene calls are TRBV9 and TRBJ2-1; the D gene is possibly TRBD2 (6 bases). Between the trimmed V and J ends, which lost 0 bases and 5 bases, there was a span of 18 bases. The CDR3 consists of 17 residues. The germline V gene encodes CDR1 SGDLS and CDR2 YYNGEE. This CDR3 reads CASSVARLERGHNEQFF. CDR3 DNA sequence: TGTGCCAGCAGCGTAGCAAGACTAGAGCGTGGGCACAATGAGCAGTTCTTC. The full variable domain, in which reference TRBV9 and TRBJ2-1 provide the parts outside the CDR3, is DSGVTQTPKHLITATGQRVTLRCSPRSGDLSVYWYQQSLDQGLQFLIQYYNGEERAKGNILERFSAQQFPDLHSELNLSSLELGDSALYFCASSVARLERGHNEQFFGPGTRLTVL.

The chain joins TRBV6-7 to TRBJ2-2; 7 bases line up with TRBD1. TRBV6-7 is annotated as an ORF whose role is uncertain. After removal of 2 bases from V and 4 bases from J, the junction contained 22 bases not matched to a gene. This CDR3 region has 21 residues. CDR3 bases: TGTGCCAGCAGTTACCCTGAAGCGCCCGAGAGACAGGGTGTAGGCACCGGGGAGCTGTTTTTT. This codes for CASSYPEAPERQGVGTGELFF.

V gene TRBV15 combines with J gene TRBJ1-2; no clear D gene. Between the trimmed V and J ends, which lost 5 bases and 2 bases, there was a span of 12 bases. CDR3 length equals 14 residues. Germline-derived CDR1 and CDR2 are LNHNV and YYDKDF (reference sequence). CDR3 loop: CATSGKGGNYGYTF. CDR3 sequence (DNA): TGTGCCACCAGCGGAAAGGGAGGAAACTATGGCTACACCTTC.

The chain employs TRBV28 and TRBJ2-6; 7 bases are a match to TRBD2. CDR1 MDHEN and CDR2 SYDVKM come from the germline V gene. The CDR3 extends over 14 amino acids. V gave up 5 bases and J gave up 4 bases; unmatched junction bases: 2. The CDR3 loop is CASSGLGGANVLTF. In DNA, the CDR3 is TGTGCCAGCAGTGGACTAGGCGGGGCCAACGTCCTGACTTTC. The full variable domain, with the rest looked up from reference TRBV28 and TRBJ2-6, is DVKVTQSSRYLVKRTGEKVFLECVQDMDHENMFWYRQDPGLGLRLIYFSYDVKMKEKGDIPEGYSVSREKKERFSLILESASTNQTSMYLCASSGLGGANVLTFGAGSRLTVL.

This chain uses TRBV7-2 with TRBJ2-5; 10 bases are a match to TRBD2. Trimming took 5 bases from V and 5 from J; bases not matched to a gene: 17. CDR1 is SGHTA, CDR2 FQGNSA, per germline. This CDR3 comprises 18 residues. Here the CDR3 reads CASSDPGTSVPFPETQYF. DNA for the CDR3: TGTGCCAGCAGCGATCCCGGGACTAGCGTCCCGTTCCCGGAGACCCAGTACTTC.

This chain links TRBV19 with TRBJ2-1; D might be TRBD2 (6 bases). Trimming removed 5 bases from V and 8 bases from J, with 10 bases in between. Germline CDR1 reads LNHDA; CDR2 reads SQIVND (reference sequence). The CDR3 extends over 12 amino acids. The CDR3 DNA sequence: TGTGCCAGTAGTCCTTGGGGGGATGAGCAGTTCTTC. Its translation: CASSPWGDEQFF.

V is TRBV29-1 and J is TRBJ1-3, with D possibly TRBD1 on 6 matching bases. In germline, CDR1 is SQVTM, CDR2 ANQGSEA. The CDR3 has 14 amino acids. Between the trimmed V and J ends, which lost 3 bases and 1 base, there was a span of 10 bases. CDR3 residues: CSVDGGPSGNTIYF. Here the CDR3 DNA reads TGCAGCGTTGATGGGGGCCCATCTGGAAACACCATATATTTT.